This T cell receptor beta chain was captured in a study of Graves' ophthalmopathy and Graves' hyperthyroidism. Study-wide results and limits: In separating ophthalmopathy from stable hyperthyroidism, a 13-signature model achieved roughly 87% sensitivity and 70% to 83% specificity. In predicting ophthalmopathy progression, the model reached over 70% sensitivity and around 72% specificity. The blood repertoire also included most expanded thyroid clonotypes above 0.001 frequency.

TCR beta CDR3 regions were amplified from RNA transcripts. HTBI primers primed a first-round RT-PCR, and a second-round multiplex PCR followed. Each CDR3 protein is one row after TCRdb ran MiXCR on the multiplex PCR reads. The sample has hundreds of thousands of distinct CDR3 sequences; approximately 22% are singletons. Germline assignment: CDR1 MDHEN and CDR2 SYDVKM. The CDR3 spans 11 residues. V was pared by 8 bases and J by 4 bases, with 9 bases between. This clonotype was recorded at least ten times. The antigen remains unidentified. V is TRBV28 and J is TRBJ2-7, with unresolved D. Sequences were obtained from peripheral blood. The sequence came from a young woman with stable Graves' hyperthyroidism. Some clones in this sample may be carry-over from other donors' samples. The CDR3 region is CASQSIYEQYF. CDR3 sequence (DNA): TGTGCCAGCCAATCAATATACGAGCAGTACTTC.